These 14 T cell receptor beta chains share one sample of origin, sequenced in a study of blood T cell repertoires in COVID-19. Data came from immunoSEQ multiplex PCR; TCRdb stores just in-frame clones and leaves some out. The table records 170,000 or so clones, approximately 88% of them present only once. The sequencing input was peripheral blood. Every receptor here comes from a woman aged 55-69 years with acute or convalescent COVID-19.

The gene calls are TRBV6-5 and TRBJ1-1; TRBD1 is a possible D gene (5 bases). With 5 bases removed from V and 6 bases from J, the gap between germline ends came to 16 bases. The CDR3 is 14 residues long. Germline CDR1 MNHEY, CDR2 SVGAGI. In nucleotides, the CDR3 is TGTGCCAGCAGTCCCCGACAGACCGGCGCTGAAGCTTTCTTT. This codes for CASSPRQTGAEAFF.

The J gene is TRBJ1-2, the V gene TRBV30; TRBD1 might be the D (6 bases). The CDR3 is 12 amino acids. The germline V gene encodes CDR1 GTSNPN and CDR2 SVGIG (reference sequence). The V gene lost 1 base and the J gene lost 8 bases, with 11 bases spanning the gap. The CDR3 coding sequence is TGTGCCTGGAGTGGAGGGGGACAAGGCTACACCTTC. Its translation: CAWSGGGQGYTF.

V and J are TRBV3-1 (or the pseudogene TRBV3-2) and TRBJ2-1; perhaps TRBD1 as D (5 bases). Germline-derived CDR1 and CDR2 are LGHDT and YNNKEL (reference sequence). V was cut by 4 bases and J by 4 bases, with 17 bases left in between. The CDR3 is made up of 16 amino acids. CDR3 sequence reads: CASSRMTQALYNEQFF. The CDR3 DNA reads TGTGCCAGCAGCCGAATGACACAGGCACTTTACAATGAGCAGTTCTTC.

The rearrangement uses TRBV28 and TRBJ1-2; D is ambiguous. The germline V gene has CDR1 MDHEN and CDR2 SYDVKM. The V gene lost 5 bases and the J gene lost 0 bases, with 13 bases spanning the gap. This CDR3 has 15 residues. The CDR3: CASSPGGNANYGYTF. In nucleotides, the CDR3 is TGTGCCAGCAGTCCCGGCGGGAACGCTAACTATGGCTACACCTTC.

This chain links TRBV2 with TRBJ1-5; D is undetermined. The CDR3 totals 12 residues. Trimming left V 1 base short and J 6 bases short, with 4 bases between. Germline values: CDR1 SNHLY, CDR2 FYNNEI. CDR3 loop: CASSEVSQPQHF. The CDR3 nucleotides read TGTGCCAGCAGTGAAGTCAGTCAGCCCCAGCATTTT.

DNA of the CDR3: TGTGCCAGCAGTTTATCCGGCGTCGGGGATACGCAGTATTTT. This encodes CASSLSGVGDTQYF. V usage is TRBV28 and J usage is TRBJ2-3; D call uncertain. CDR3 length: 14 residues. The germline V gene encodes CDR1 MDHEN and CDR2 SYDVKM. V lost 1 base and J 6 bases, leaving 11 bases between the germline ends.

The chain carries TRBV18 and TRBJ1-1; unclear D gene. Germline V gene lookup returns CDR1 KGHSH and CDR2 LQKENI. The CDR3 extends over 12 amino acids. The germline V and J ends were trimmed by 6 bases and 4 bases, with 9 bases remaining between them. This chain's CDR3 is CASSWRVTEAFF. CDR3 in DNA: TGTGCCAGCTCGTGGAGGGTCACTGAAGCTTTCTTT.

This clone was observed once. This chain connects TRBV7-2 to TRBJ2-5; no clear D gene. The CDR3 length is 15 residues. Germline values: CDR1 SGHTA, CDR2 FQGNSA. V was cut by 1 base and J by 5 bases, with 14 bases left in between. The CDR3 nucleotides are TGTGCCAGCAGCTTAGGAGTCCCCTTTCGGGAGACCCAGTACTTC. Translation gives CASSLGVPFRETQYF.

This chain connects TRBV19 to TRBJ1-4, with 8 bases that match TRBD1. Germline V gives CDR1 LNHDA, CDR2 SQIVND (reference sequence). V shed 7 bases, J shed 5 bases, and the junction held 9 bases outside the gene matches. The CDR3 totals 15 residues. The CDR3 protein is CASKAQGQVNEKLFF. In nucleotides, the CDR3 is TGTGCCAGTAAAGCACAGGGACAGGTCAATGAAAAACTGTTTTTT.

The chain employs TRBV7-9 and TRBJ2-2; 7 bases match TRBD2. The germline V gene has CDR1 SEHNR and CDR2 FQNEAQ (reference sequence). Trimming cost V 4 bases and J 6 bases; bases outside gene matches: 2. This CDR3 is built from 13 residues. As DNA, the CDR3 is TGTGCCAGCAGCTGGGAGGGACCCGGGGAGCTGTTTTTT. Amino acid sequence: CASSWEGPGELFF. The variable domain in full, completed from reference TRBV7-9 and TRBJ2-2, reads DTGVSQNPRHKITKRGQNVTFRCDPISEHNRLYWYRQTLGQGPEFLTYFQNEAQLEKSRLLSDRFSAERPKGSFSTLEIQRTEQGDSAMYLCASSWEGPGELFFGEGSRLTVL.

The rearrangement links TRBV28 to TRBJ1-1; 9 bases match TRBD1. The V segment lost 2 bases and the J segment 1 base; nucleotides outside the gene matches: 5. Germline-derived CDR1 and CDR2 are MDHEN and SYDVKM. The CDR3 spans 16 residues. The CDR3 protein is CASSLQQGAGNTEAFF. CDR3 nucleotide sequence: TGTGCCAGCAGTTTACAACAGGGGGCAGGGAACACTGAAGCTTTCTTT.

This chain joins TRBV27 and TRBJ1-6; D gene uncertain. Trimming took off 8 bases at V and 4 bases at J, with 9 bases between the two ends. This CDR3 is 13 amino acids long. Germline V CDR1 and CDR2: MNHEY, SMNVEV (reference sequence). The CDR3 DNA reads TGTGCCAGCGCTACGAGGTATAATTCACCCCTCCACTTT. Protein: CASATRYNSPLHF.

This clone has a single count. The identical CDR3 is also encoded by other nucleotide sequences in the sample. This chain connects TRBV28 to TRBJ2-7, with D perhaps TRBD2 (6 bases). Trimming stripped 3 bases from V and 0 bases from J, with 6 bases between. The CDR3 totals 13 residues. The V gene's germline CDR1 is MDHEN and CDR2 SYDVKM. The CDR3 sequence is CASSLTSSYEQYF. The CDR3 DNA reads TGTGCCAGCAGTTTGACTAGCTCCTACGAGCAGTACTTC. Filled out from reference TRBV28 and TRBJ2-7, the complete variable domain reads DVKVTQSSRYLVKRTGEKVFLECVQDMDHENMFWYRQDPGLGLRLIYFSYDVKMKEKGDIPEGYSVSREKKERFSLILESASTNQTSMYLCASSLTSSYEQYFGPGTRLTVT.

The chain has TRBV4-1 and TRBJ2-3; TRBD2 agrees at 13 bases. The germline gives CDR1 MGHRA, CDR2 YSYEKL. Losses at the gene ends were 4 bases for V and 10 bases for J; bases not matched to a gene: 11. CDR3 size: 16 residues. The CDR3 here is CASSLRLAGGQGAQYF. Written as DNA, the CDR3 is TGCGCCAGCAGCCTTCGACTAGCGGGGGGTCAAGGTGCGCAGTATTTT.